The 10 T cell receptor beta chains given below trace back to one sample, sequenced in a study of T-cell memory formation after mild COVID-19. TCRdb reanalysed the 5' RACE reads using MiXCR and keeps one entry per CDR3 protein. The sample carries 300,000 to 400,000 distinct CDR3 sequences, around 28% recorded once. Sequenced input: PBMCs or a T cell subset sorted from them (not recorded which). The receptors here all came from an adult woman who had mild COVID-19 (a few samples of this study predate the infection). Cell type and time point are not known.

This clonotype was seen at least ten times. J is TRBJ1-2 and V is TRBV7-2; 7 positions match TRBD1. Germline loops: CDR1 SGHTA, CDR2 FQGNSA. The CDR3 length is 13 residues. V lost 3 bases to trimming and J lost 5 bases; unmatched junction nucleotides: 3. The CDR3 here is CASSLEQGYGYTF. The CDR3 nucleotides read TGTGCCAGCAGCTTGGAACAGGGGTATGGCTACACCTTC.

This clonotype came up a few times. The genes are TRBV7-9 and TRBJ2-2, with a possible D match to TRBD2 (6 bases). The CDR3 spans 16 residues. Deletions cut 6 bases from V and 2 bases from J, with 16 bases between. Germline CDR1 reads SEHNR; CDR2 reads FQNEAQ (reference sequence). CDR3 residues: CASRDRGTPNTGELFF. DNA of the CDR3: TGTGCCAGCAGGGACCGGGGGACTCCTAACACCGGGGAGCTGTTTTTT.

The chain has TRBV3-1 and TRBJ2-1, with 14 bases aligning to TRBD2. Germline CDR1 reads LGHDT; CDR2 reads YNNKEL (reference sequence). Unmatched junction bases numbered 9, after V lost 1 base and J lost 7 bases. There are 18 residues in the CDR3. The CDR3 here is CASSQVGTSGGYHNEQFF. The CDR3 nucleotides read TGTGCCAGCAGCCAAGTCGGGACTAGCGGGGGTTACCATAATGAGCAGTTCTTC.

The genes are TRBV9 and TRBJ1-4; 8 positions agree with TRBD1. V lost 2 bases to trimming and J lost 6 bases; unmatched junction nucleotides: 12. The CDR3 consists of 17 residues. Germline V gene sequence: CDR1 SGDLS, CDR2 YYNGEE. CDR3 protein: CASSVEPSGGADEKLFF. CDR3 coding DNA: TGTGCCAGCAGCGTGGAACCTTCAGGGGGCGCGGATGAAAAACTGTTTTTT. Using reference TRBV9 and TRBJ1-4 for the parts outside the CDR3, the full variable domain is DSGVTQTPKHLITATGQRVTLRCSPRSGDLSVYWYQQSLDQGLQFLIQYYNGEERAKGNILERFSAQQFPDLHSELNLSSLELGDSALYFCASSVEPSGGADEKLFFGSGTQLSVL.

This clonotype was counted ten times or more. This chain uses TRBV2 with TRBJ2-2; D uncertain. Germline lookup yields CDR1 SNHLY and CDR2 FYNNEI. The CDR3 contains 15 residues. The V end was cut by 7 bases, the J end by 0 bases, with 12 bases between. The CDR3: CASKVQDTNTGELFF. The CDR3 DNA reads TGTGCCAGCAAGGTTCAGGATACGAACACCGGGGAGCTGTTTTTT.

This clonotype was counted between two and nine times. V usage is TRBV24-1 and J usage is TRBJ2-3; 11 nucleotides match TRBD2. The CDR3 loop spans 15 amino acids. Per germline, CDR1 KGHDR and CDR2 SFDVKD. With 3 bases clipped from V and 3 bases from J, the junction kept 1 base outside the gene matches. In nucleotides, the CDR3 is TGTGCCACCAGTGATGTAGCGGGGGGGACAGATACGCAGTATTTT. It encodes CATSDVAGGTDTQYF.

This clonotype showed up many times. CDR3 bases: TGCGCCAGCAGCTTACCCGGGGCGGCGAACACCGGGGAGCTGTTTTTT. Translation: CASSLPGAANTGELFF. The chain links TRBV5-1 to TRBJ2-2; D tentatively reads TRBD1 or TRBD2 (5 bases each). The CDR3 sequence is 16 residues long. The ends were cut back, 2 bases at V and 0 bases at J, with 11 bases in the middle. CDR1 and CDR2 (germline): SGHRS, YFSETQ.

The genes are TRBV18 and TRBJ2-5, with 7 bases matching TRBD1. There are 16 residues in the CDR3. Per germline, CDR1 KGHSH and CDR2 LQKENI. V lost 1 base to trimming and J lost 2 bases; unmatched junction nucleotides: 7. The CDR3 reads CASSPRAAQGQETQYF. As DNA, the CDR3 is TGTGCCAGCTCACCACGCGCAGCACAGGGGCAAGAGACCCAGTACTTC.

J is TRBJ2-7 and V is TRBV19, with a weak D call TRBD2 (5 bases). The CDR3 loop spans 14 amino acids. V lost 3 bases and J 3 bases, leaving 12 bases between the germline ends. The germline CDR1 and CDR2 sequences are LNHDA and SQIVND (reference sequence). CDR3 sequence (DNA): TGTGCCAGTAGTATGGATCGGAGGAGCTACGAGCAGTACTTC. It is translated as CASSMDRRSYEQYF. The full variable domain, completed using reference TRBV19 and TRBJ2-7, is DGGITQSPKYLFRKEGQNVTLSCEQNLNHDAMYWYRQDPGQGLRLIYYSQIVNDFQKGDIAEGYSVSREKKESFPLTVTSAQKNPTAFYLCASSMDRRSYEQYFGPGTRLTVT.

The rearrangement joins TRBV3-1 to TRBJ1-2; TRBD1 is a possible D gene (5 bases). Germline loops: CDR1 LGHDT, CDR2 YNNKEL (reference sequence). The V gene lost 0 bases and the J gene lost 3 bases, with 14 bases spanning the gap. This CDR3 has 16 residues. CDR3 coding DNA: TGTGCCAGCAGCCAAGATGAGGCCCAGGGCTACTATGGCTACACCTTC. Its protein is CASSQDEAQGYYGYTF.